This TCR beta chain stems from a study of blood T cell repertoires in COVID-19. About the research overall: The cDNA or gDNA used as material had been derived from T cells, B-cell-depleted T cells, or PBMCs.

Per the original methods: Estimation of nucleated cell counts relied on the amplification of reference gene primers. TCRdb keeps only in-frame clones here, not all; method: immunoSEQ multiplex PCR. The DNA gave D and trimming, while V, J and clone size come from that table. The sample lists around 220,000 clones, 87% occurring once. V was clipped by 2 bases and J by 6 bases, with 12 bases between them. CDR1 and CDR2 (germline): SGDLS, YYNGEE. This CDR3 has 14 amino acids. The chain is built from TRBV9 and TRBJ2-1, with D maybe TRBD2 (5 bases). The clonotype was recovered from a woman in her twenties or thirties with acute COVID-19. Sequencing input: PBMCs or T cells enriched from blood (not recorded which). CDR3 sequence: CASSVEGLGNEQFF. For the CDR3, the DNA is TGTGCCAGCAGCGTCGAGGGCTTGGGCAATGAGCAGTTCTTC.